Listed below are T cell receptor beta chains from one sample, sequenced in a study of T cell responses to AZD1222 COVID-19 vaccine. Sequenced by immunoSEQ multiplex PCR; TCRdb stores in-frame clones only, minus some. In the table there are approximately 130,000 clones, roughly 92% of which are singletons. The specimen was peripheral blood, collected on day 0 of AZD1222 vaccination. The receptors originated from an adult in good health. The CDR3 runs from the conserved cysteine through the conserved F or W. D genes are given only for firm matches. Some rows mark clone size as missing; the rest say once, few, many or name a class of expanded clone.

CDR3: CAISDLQGREKWSGNTIYF; DNA: TGTGCCATCAGTGACCTCCAAGGCAGGGAGAAGTGGTCTGGAAACACCATATATTTT; J: TRBJ1-3; V: TRBV10-3; D: -; size: once
CDR3: CSVEVVGAYEQYF; DNA: TGCAGCGTTGAGGTAGTAGGGGCCTACGAGCAGTACTTC; J: TRBJ2-7; V: TRBV29-1; D: -; size: -
CDR3: CASSRDRNQPQHF; DNA: TGTGCCAGCAGCCGGGACCGCAATCAGCCCCAGCATTTT; J: TRBJ1-5; V: TRBV13; D: -; size: few
CDR3: CASSLEGSSTEAFF; DNA: TGTGCCAGCAGCTTAGAGGGCAGTTCCACTGAAGCTTTCTTT; J: TRBJ1-1; V: TRBV11-3; D: -; size: -
CDR3: CASSVASRGYNEQFF; DNA: TGTGCCAGCAGCGTAGCCAGCCGGGGTTACAATGAGCAGTTCTTC; J: TRBJ2-1; V: TRBV9; D: -; size: once
CDR3: CASSFTWTFPSGELFF; DNA: TGTGCCAGCAGCTTTACCTGGACATTTCCCTCCGGGGAGCTGTTTTTT; J: TRBJ2-2; V: TRBV5-8; D: -; size: -
CDR3: CASSESLFEKLFF; DNA: TGTGCCAGCAGCGAATCACTGTTCGAAAAACTGTTTTTT; J: TRBJ1-4; V: TRBV7-9; D: -; size: -
CDR3: CASSESVWTSGYTF; DNA: TGTGCCAGCAGTGAATCGGTATGGACATCGGGCTACACCTTC; J: TRBJ1-2; V: TRBV2; D: -; size: few
CDR3: CASSPTQYSNQPQHF; DNA: TGTGCCAGCAGCCCAACACAGTATAGCAATCAGCCCCAGCATTTT; J: TRBJ1-5; V: TRBV7-8; D: -; size: -
CDR3: CASSSQRRTIYF; DNA: TGTGCCAGCAGCTCCCAGAGGCGAACCATATATTTT; J: TRBJ1-3; V: TRBV11-2; D: -; size: -
CDR3: CASSETSLKTDTQYF; DNA: TGTGCCAGCAGTGAGACTAGCTTGAAGACAGATACGCAGTATTTT; J: TRBJ2-3; V: TRBV6-4; D: TRBD2; size: -
CDR3: CSASEGNSGNTIYF; DNA: TGCAGTGCTAGTGAGGGGAACTCTGGAAACACCATATATTTT; J: TRBJ1-3; V: TRBV20-1; D: -; size: few
CDR3: CASSTHYLQGIYGYTF; DNA: TGTGCCAGTAGTACCCACTACCTACAGGGAATTTATGGCTACACCTTC; J: TRBJ1-2; V: TRBV19; D: -; size: -
CDR3: CAWSDRELYGYTF; DNA: TGTGCCTGGAGTGACAGGGAACTCTATGGCTACACCTTC; J: TRBJ1-2; V: TRBV30; D: -; size: -
CDR3: CASSSEGRIYGYTF; DNA: TGTGCCAGCAGCTCAGAGGGGCGAATCTATGGCTACACCTTC; J: TRBJ1-2; V: TRBV5-8; D: -; size: -
CDR3: CASSQDGRTYGYTF; DNA: TGTGCCAGCAGCCAAGATGGCAGGACCTATGGCTACACCTTC; J: TRBJ1-2; V: TRBV3-1/TRBV3-2; D: -; size: -
CDR3: CASSYSAGNHQPQHF; DNA: TGTGCCAGCAGTTACTCGGCAGGGAACCATCAGCCCCAGCATTTT; J: TRBJ1-5; V: TRBV6-5; D: -; size: -
CDR3: CASSSWRETGGTGELFF; DNA: TGTGCCAGCAGCAGCTGGCGGGAGACAGGGGGCACCGGGGAGCTGTTTTTT; J: TRBJ2-2; V: TRBV5-5; D: TRBD1; size: -
CDR3: CASSLGGSSYNSPLHF; DNA: TGTGCCAGCAGCTTGGGGGGAAGCTCCTATAATTCACCCCTCCACTTT; J: TRBJ1-6; V: TRBV5-4; D: -; size: -
CDR3: CSVEGERAGANVLTF; DNA: TGCAGCGTTGAGGGGGAAAGGGCTGGGGCCAACGTCCTGACTTTC; J: TRBJ2-6; V: TRBV29-1; D: -; size: -
CDR3: CASSPLLAGDNEQFF; DNA: TGTGCCAGCAGCCCACTCCTAGCGGGGGACAATGAGCAGTTCTTC; J: TRBJ2-1; V: TRBV3-1/TRBV3-2; D: TRBD2; size: -
CDR3: CASSRTVNTEAFF; DNA: TGTGCCAGCAGTCGTACAGTGAACACTGAAGCTTTCTTT; J: TRBJ1-1; V: TRBV7-9; D: -; size: -
CDR3: CASQTSVRISEQFF; DNA: TGTGCCAGCCAGACTAGCGTTAGAATTAGTGAGCAGTTCTTC; J: TRBJ2-1; V: TRBV19; D: TRBD2; size: once
CDR3: CASTGTDEQYF; DNA: TGTGCCAGCACTGGCACGGACGAGCAGTACTTC; J: TRBJ2-7; V: TRBV6-5; D: -; size: once
CDR3: CASSPQGPHSNQPQHF; DNA: TGTGCCAGCAGTCCACAGGGGCCTCATAGCAATCAGCCCCAGCATTTT; J: TRBJ1-5; V: TRBV7-2; D: TRBD1; size: once
CDR3: CASIIHGPGTEAFF; DNA: TGTGCCAGCATCATCCACGGGCCGGGGACTGAAGCTTTCTTT; J: TRBJ1-1; V: TRBV11-2; D: -; size: -
CDR3: CASSLAGAPFLEQFF; DNA: TGTGCCAGCAGCTTAGCGGGGGCCCCCTTTTTAGAGCAGTTCTTC; J: TRBJ2-1; V: TRBV27; D: TRBD2; size: -
CDR3: CASSYSSGGLNEKLFF; DNA: TGTGCCAGCAGTTATTCCTCGGGGGGCCTTAATGAAAAACTGTTTTTT; J: TRBJ1-4; V: TRBV6-5; D: -; size: once
CDR3: CSVPPEGSSYNEQFF; DNA: TGCAGCGTTCCTCCGGAGGGTAGCTCCTACAATGAGCAGTTCTTC; J: TRBJ2-1; V: TRBV29-1; D: -; size: -
CDR3: CATIDRKNSGNTIYF; DNA: TGTGCCACCATCGACCGCAAGAACTCTGGAAACACCATATATTTT; J: TRBJ1-3; V: TRBV10-3; D: -; size: -
CDR3: CAISERSNGGSNQPQHF; DNA: TGTGCCATCAGTGAGCGCTCAAATGGGGGGTCTAATCAGCCCCAGCATTTT; J: TRBJ1-5; V: TRBV10-3; D: -; size: -
CDR3: CASSSDQGHNSPLHF; DNA: TGTGCCAGCAGCTCGGACCAGGGCCATAATTCACCCCTCCACTTT; J: TRBJ1-6; V: TRBV5-6; D: -; size: once
CDR3: CASSRVGQTQNYGYTF; DNA: TGCGCCAGCAGCCGCGTGGGACAGACCCAGAACTATGGCTACACCTTC; J: TRBJ1-2; V: TRBV4-1; D: TRBD1; size: -
CDR3: CASSVRGGSSGNTIYF; DNA: TGTGCCAGCAGCGTACGAGGGGGCTCATCTGGAAACACCATATATTTT; J: TRBJ1-3; V: TRBV9; D: TRBD1; size: -
CDR3: CASSRAANYGYTF; DNA: TGTGCCAGCAGTAGGGCGGCCAACTATGGCTACACCTTC; J: TRBJ1-2; V: TRBV6-5; D: -; size: -
CDR3: CASSLAQIGTEAFF; DNA: TGTGCCAGCAGCTTAGCGCAAATTGGCACTGAAGCTTTCTTT; J: TRBJ1-1; V: TRBV7-9; D: -; size: -
CDR3: CASSLLTGGAETQYF; DNA: TGCGCCAGCAGCTTACTAACAGGGGGCGCGGAGACCCAGTACTTC; J: TRBJ2-5; V: TRBV5-1; D: TRBD1; size: -
CDR3: CASSQANSPLHF; DNA: TGTGCCAGCAGCCAAGCCAACTCACCCCTCCACTTT; J: TRBJ1-6; V: TRBV3-1/TRBV3-2; D: -; size: -
CDR3: CASSLVSQAGGGYTF; DNA: TGTGCCAGCAGCTTAGTTTCCCAGGCCGGAGGGGGCTACACCTTC; J: TRBJ1-2; V: TRBV11-2; D: -; size: -
CDR3: CATSRVDSLNTEAFF; DNA: TGTGCCACCAGCAGAGTGGACAGCTTGAACACTGAAGCTTTCTTT; J: TRBJ1-1; V: TRBV15; D: -; size: -
CDR3: CASSLGPGQPQHF; DNA: TGTGCCAGCAGCTTGGGACCGGGTCAGCCCCAGCATTTT; J: TRBJ1-5; V: TRBV6-5; D: -; size: -
CDR3: CASILLVGTEGTGELFF; DNA: TGTGCCAGCATCCTGCTGGTCGGGACAGAGGGCACCGGGGAGCTGTTTTTT; J: TRBJ2-2; V: TRBV5-8; D: TRBD1; size: -
CDR3: CASSGLTGNTEAFF; DNA: TGCGCCAGCAGCGGACTGACAGGGAACACTGAAGCTTTCTTT; J: TRBJ1-1; V: TRBV5-1; D: -; size: -
CDR3: CASSWDSGNTIYF; DNA: TGTGCCAGCAGCTGGGACTCTGGAAACACCATATATTTT; J: TRBJ1-3; V: TRBV7-9; D: -; size: few
CDR3: CASSRQGASGNTIYF; DNA: TGTGCCAGCTCAAGACAGGGGGCCTCTGGAAACACCATATATTTT; J: TRBJ1-3; V: TRBV18; D: TRBD1; size: -
CDR3: CASSLYLQGLNEKLFF; DNA: TGTGCCAGCAGCTTATACTTACAGGGCCTTAATGAAAAACTGTTTTTT; J: TRBJ1-4; V: TRBV7-8; D: -; size: -
CDR3: CASRESAGTYEQYF; DNA: TGTGCCAGCAGAGAGTCAGCGGGGACCTACGAGCAGTACTTC; J: TRBJ2-7; V: TRBV6-5; D: TRBD2; size: -
CDR3: CAINRDRAPYTEAFF; DNA: TGTGCCATCAACCGGGACAGGGCCCCTTACACTGAAGCTTTCTTT; J: TRBJ1-1; V: TRBV10-3; D: TRBD1; size: -
CDR3: CASSDGTNTEAFF; DNA: TGTGCCAGCAGTGACGGGACAAACACTGAAGCTTTCTTT; J: TRBJ1-1; V: TRBV6-4; D: -; size: -
CDR3: CASSSYGQGRGYTF; DNA: TGTGCCAGCAGTTCCTATGGACAGGGCAGGGGCTACACCTTC; J: TRBJ1-2; V: TRBV27; D: TRBD1; size: -
CDR3: CASSRATGTQETQYF; DNA: TGTGCCAGCTCACGCGCGACCGGGACCCAAGAGACCCAGTACTTC; J: TRBJ2-5; V: TRBV18; D: -; size: -
CDR3: CASSHATGTENYNEQFF; DNA: TGCGCCAGCAGTCATGCAACCGGGACAGAGAACTACAATGAGCAGTTCTTC; J: TRBJ2-1; V: TRBV23-1; D: TRBD1; size: -
CDR3: CASSEGQGAMNTEAFF; DNA: TGTGCCAGCAGCGAGGGACAGGGGGCGATGAACACTGAAGCTTTCTTT; J: TRBJ1-1; V: TRBV9; D: TRBD1; size: -
CDR3: CATGDRVTIYF; DNA: TGTGCCACGGGGGACAGGGTCACCATATATTTT; J: TRBJ1-3; V: TRBV10-3; D: TRBD1; size: -
CDR3: CASSKGEQGQETQYF; DNA: TGTGCCAGCAGCAAAGGTGAACAGGGCCAAGAGACCCAGTACTTC; J: TRBJ2-5; V: TRBV21-1; D: -; size: -
CDR3: CASSVAEGAGYGYTF; DNA: TGTGCCAGCAGCGTAGCTGAGGGGGCGGGCTATGGCTACACCTTC; J: TRBJ1-2; V: TRBV9; D: TRBD1; size: once
CDR3: CASSEGRAHNYGYTF; DNA: TGTGCCAGCAGCGAAGGGAGGGCCCATAACTATGGCTACACCTTC; J: TRBJ1-2; V: TRBV2; D: -; size: -
CDR3: CASSIDGVPNTEAFF; DNA: TGTGCCAGTAGTATAGATGGGGTGCCGAACACTGAAGCTTTCTTT; J: TRBJ1-1; V: TRBV19; D: -; size: -
CDR3: CASSPQDRAYEQYF; DNA: TGTGCCAGCAGCCCCCAGGACAGGGCCTACGAGCAGTACTTC; J: TRBJ2-7; V: TRBV9; D: TRBD1; size: -
CDR3: CASSSSEGAREAFF; DNA: TGTGCCAGCTCATCATCCGAGGGGGCTCGAGAAGCTTTCTTT; J: TRBJ1-1; V: TRBV18; D: TRBD1; size: -